What follows is one T cell receptor (beta chain) and its context. Its cognate antigen is unknown. This entry comes from a study of shared clonotypes between healthy human individuals. In germline, CDR1 is SGHAT, CDR2 FQNNGV. With 0 bases removed from V and 0 bases from J, the gap between germline ends came to 8 bases. This CDR3 is built from 16 residues. The protocol was immunoSEQ multiplex PCR, while the TCRdb copy is restricted to in-frame clones and leaves out a portion. Altogether roughly 600,000 clones are present, about 98% being singletons, with the ten largest covering around 0.3%. The study, taken as a whole, reports: Several donors had roughly 5% of their naive CD4 clonotypes in common. What limited the represented genetic and exposure-history diversity was the small number of donors. Non-shared clonotypes displayed generation probabilities falling below those of clonotypes present in all four donors.

Naive CD8 cells were CD45RO-negative, positively selected for CCR7, excluding terminally differentiated effector memory CD45RA+ cells. This TCR was sampled from a man under 40 in good health. Material: naive CD8+ T cells sorted from blood. V is TRBV11-2 and J is TRBJ1-4; no clear D. The CDR3: CASSLDGQATNEKLFF. The CDR3 nucleotides are TGTGCCAGCAGCTTAGACGGTCAGGCAACTAATGAAAAACTGTTTTTT.